Described below is a single T cell receptor beta chain sequence and its context. No antigen is known for it. TCRdb redid the calling of the 5' RACE reads with MiXCR, one entry per CDR3 protein. The sample has around 400,000 distinct CDR3 sequences, 9.5% to 13% seen once. These data come from a study of T cells after yellow fever vaccination. Background on the study: Fractions containing few cells were prepared with SMART-Seq v4 Ultra Low Input. Study results and limitations: When the response was secondary, it was weaker but reached its peak faster, day 5 versus 15. CD4 and CD8 compartments shared a small share of clonotypes. Booster samples showed a return of most primary-vaccination clones (about 96% CD4, approximately 85% CD8).

V lost 6 bases, J lost 6 bases, and 10 bases lay in between. Per the germline V gene, CDR1 is MDHEN and CDR2 is SYDVKM. This CDR3 region has 12 residues. This receptor was obtained from a man younger than 30 who received the YFV17D yellow fever vaccine. V is TRBV28 and J is TRBJ2-3, with D unresolved. This sample comprised PBMCs, obtained on the day of the first yellow fever vaccination. The CDR3 region has the DNA TGTGCCAGCAGATCCACGGAGGATACGCAGTATTTT. Its protein is CASRSTEDTQYF.